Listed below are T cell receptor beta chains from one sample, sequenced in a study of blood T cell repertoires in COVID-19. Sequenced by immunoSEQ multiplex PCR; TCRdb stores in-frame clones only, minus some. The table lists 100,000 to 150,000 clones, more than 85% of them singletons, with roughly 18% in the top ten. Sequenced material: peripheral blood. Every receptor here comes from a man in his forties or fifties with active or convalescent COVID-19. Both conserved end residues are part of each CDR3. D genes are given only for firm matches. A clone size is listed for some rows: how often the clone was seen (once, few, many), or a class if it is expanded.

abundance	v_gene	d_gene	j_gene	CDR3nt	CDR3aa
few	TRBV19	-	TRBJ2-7	TGTGCCAGTAGCCATAAGTCAGGGTACTACGAGCAGTACTTC	CASSHKSGYYEQYF
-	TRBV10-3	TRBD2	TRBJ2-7	TGTGCCATCAGTGGTCTAGCGGGAGTAACCAACGAGCAGTACTTC	CAISGLAGVTNEQYF
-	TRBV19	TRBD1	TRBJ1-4	TGTGCCAGTAGTATAGGGGACAGGGGTCATGAAAAACTGTTTTTT	CASSIGDRGHEKLFF
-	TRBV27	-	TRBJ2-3	TGTGCCAGCAGGTGGAGGGCTAGCACAGATACGCAGTATTTT	CASRWRASTDTQYF
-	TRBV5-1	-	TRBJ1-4	TGCGCCAGCCAGGAGGGAGGAACAGGAGGTGAAAAACTGTTTTTT	CASQEGGTGGEKLFF
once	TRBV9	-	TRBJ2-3	TGTGCCAGCAGCGTAGCTGCGGGCGGGATCACAGATACGCAGTATTTT	CASSVAAGGITDTQYF
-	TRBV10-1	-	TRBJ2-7	TGCGCCAGCAGTGATAACTACGAGCAGTACTTC	CASSDNYEQYF
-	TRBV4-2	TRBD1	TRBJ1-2	TGTGCCAGCAGCCAAGACCTCCCAGGACAGGGGTATGGCTACACCTTC	CASSQDLPGQGYGYTF
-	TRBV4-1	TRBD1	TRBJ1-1	TGCGCCAGCAGCCCTAGATATGGGGTGACAGGGGGCACTGAAGCTTTCTTT	CASSPRYGVTGGTEAFF
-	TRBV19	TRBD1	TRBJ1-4	TGTGCCAGTAGGACAGGGACGACTAATGAAAAACTGTTTTTT	CASRTGTTNEKLFF
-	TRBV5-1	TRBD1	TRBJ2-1	TGCGCCAGCAGCTTGGAACCGGGACAGGGACCTGAGCAGTTCTTC	CASSLEPGQGPEQFF
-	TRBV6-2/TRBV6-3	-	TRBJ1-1	TGTGCCAGCAGTTTAACAACCGGGGCTGAAGCTTTCTTT	CASSLTTGAEAFF
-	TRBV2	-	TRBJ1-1	TGTGCCAGCAGTGACTTCCAGGGAATGAACACTGAAGCTTTCTTT	CASSDFQGMNTEAFF
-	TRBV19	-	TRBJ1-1	TGTGCCAGTATTCAGGGTTGGACTGAAGCTTTCTTT	CASIQGWTEAFF
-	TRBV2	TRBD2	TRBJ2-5	TGTGCCAGCAGTGAATTGGGACTATGGGAGACCCAGTACTTC	CASSELGLWETQYF
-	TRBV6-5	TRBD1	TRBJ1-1	TGTGCCAGCCGCCAGGGGGGAGAACGGGGAACTGAAGCTTTCTTT	CASRQGGERGTEAFF
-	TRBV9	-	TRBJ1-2	TGTGCCAGCAGCGTAGATGAGGGGAGGTGGGGTGGCTACACCTTC	CASSVDEGRWGGYTF
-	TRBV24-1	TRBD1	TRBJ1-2	TGTGCCACCAGTGATCGGGACAGGCGGGGTGGCTACACCTTC	CATSDRDRRGGYTF
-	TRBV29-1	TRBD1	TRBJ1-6	TGCAGCGTCCGGGACAGCACAAATTCACCCCTCCACTTT	CSVRDSTNSPLHF
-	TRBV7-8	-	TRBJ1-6	TGTGCCAGCAGCTTTACTACAGCGGATAATTCACCCCTCCACTTT	CASSFTTADNSPLHF
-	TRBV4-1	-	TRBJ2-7	TGCGCCAGCAGCCAAGATAAACAGGGTAGGGGCTACGAGCAGTACTTC	CASSQDKQGRGYEQYF
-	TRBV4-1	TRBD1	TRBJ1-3	TGCGCCAGCAGCCCACAAACAGGGGCTGGAAACACCATATATTTT	CASSPQTGAGNTIYF